This T cell receptor beta chain was profiled in a study of blood T cell repertoires in COVID-19 (dated by TCRdb to about 2020). Background on the whole study: Collaborator samples came from the United States, Italy and Spain and covered acute and convalescent phases of COVID-19. The prospective study material was composed of cDNA or gDNA derived from T cells, B-cell-depleted T cells, or PBMCs. The dataset comprised deeply sampled blood TCRbeta repertoires from subjects exposed to, actively infected with, or recovered from COVID-19. The repertoires were released in a freely available public database meant as a resource for research on the immune response to SARS-CoV-2. Samples were obtained from the ongoing ImmuneRACE study (first 160 participants) and from about 1,300 subjects provided by 6 global collaborators. Nearly every sample came with metadata listing a de-identified subject ID, COVID-19 status, age in years and sex. Where available, HLA class I and class II types were taken from metadata supplied by the sample provider and were not determined by assay-based typing.

TCRbeta CDR3 regions were amplified from genomic DNA by means of the immunoSEQ Assay, a bias-controlled multiplex PCR. Per the original workflow: The number of nucleated cells in each sample was estimated from the amplification of reference gene primers within the assay. Sequence reads were collapsed and filtered to measure the absolute abundance of every unique TCRbeta CDR3 rearrangement. For each sample, productive Simpson clonality was calculated as the square root of Simpson's diversity index over productive rearrangements. TCRdb retrieved this table from immuneACCESS and kept in-frame rearrangements only. Not all clones are present; in checked studies, unresolved V genes account for under half, and no reason is known for the remainder. D and trimming were read from the DNA, whereas the V and J calls and clone size are those reported in that table. The sample table lists roughly 100,000 clones, 84% of them with a count of one. In total, the top ten clones hold less than 5% of the sample.

Each collaborating institution followed its own protocols to collect whole blood in K2EDTA tubes. For TCRbeta analysis, collaborator samples were shipped as frozen whole blood, as isolated PBMCs, or as DNA extracted from either sample type. The CDR3 goes from the cysteine to the phenylalanine over 9 residues. Only the CDR3 portion is preserved as DNA: 27 bases, with reading frame beginning at the first base. V drops 7 bases and J drops 11 bases, leaving 9 bases in between. In the germline V gene (reference sequence), CDR1 corresponds to DFQATT and CDR2 to SNEGSKA. Study-wide conclusions, independent of this receptor: The quantity of clinical and demographic metadata differed by source and by participant and was supplied without curation.

Comment on this clone: The target of this receptor is not known. Base qualities are not at hand, and no much larger clone is one base apart.

The specimen was peripheral blood. The TCR comes from a human donor in a cohort sampled during active COVID-19. The V gene is TRBV20-1 and the J gene is TRBJ2-1; the D region possibly corresponds to TRBD2 (5 bases align). The sequenced DNA is TGCAGTGTAGCGCCCAAGCAGTTCTTC. This is translated as CSVAPKQFF.